Sequencing of this T cell receptor (beta chain) was carried out in a study of siplizumab effects on memory and regulatory T cells. Study-level findings and limits: Suppressive capability of dividing Tregs from siplizumab cultures went unverified.

The assay covered 90,000 to 100,000 TCR templates per sample. TCRdb keeps only in-frame clones here, not all; method: immunoSEQ multiplex PCR. This table has tens of thousands of clones, over 85% appearing once. As concerns this clone: Its specificity is unknown.

The sequencing sample was made of non-Treg CD4+ T cells sorted from blood. The origin of this receptor is a human donor in good health.

The CDR3 reads CASSRSGAYEQYF. The CDR3 DNA is TGTGCCAGCAGCCGTAGCGGAGCCTACGAGCAGTACTTC. The chain joins TRBV13 to TRBJ2-7; a weak D match, TRBD2 (6 bases). Germline lookup yields CDR1 PRHDT and CDR2 FYEKMQ (reference sequence). V dropped 5 bases and J dropped 2 bases, with 10 bases sitting between them. This CDR3 contains 13 residues.